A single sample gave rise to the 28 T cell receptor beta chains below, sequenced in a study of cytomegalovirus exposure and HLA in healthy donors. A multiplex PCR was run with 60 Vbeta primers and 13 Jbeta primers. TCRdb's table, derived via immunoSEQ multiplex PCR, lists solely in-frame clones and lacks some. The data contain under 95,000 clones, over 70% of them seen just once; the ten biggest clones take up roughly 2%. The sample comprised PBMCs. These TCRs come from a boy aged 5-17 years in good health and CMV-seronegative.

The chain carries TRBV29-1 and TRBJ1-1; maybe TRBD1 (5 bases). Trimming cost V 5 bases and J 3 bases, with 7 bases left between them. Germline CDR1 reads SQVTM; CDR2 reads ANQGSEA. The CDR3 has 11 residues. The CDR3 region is CSVQGYTEAFF. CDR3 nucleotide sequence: TGCAGCGTTCAGGGTTACACTGAAGCTTTCTTT.

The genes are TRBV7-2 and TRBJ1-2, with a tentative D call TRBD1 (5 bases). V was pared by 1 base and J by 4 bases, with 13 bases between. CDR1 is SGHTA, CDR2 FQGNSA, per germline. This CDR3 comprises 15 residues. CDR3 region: CASSLDAAGGYGYTF. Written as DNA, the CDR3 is TGTGCCAGCAGCTTAGATGCAGCGGGGGGCTATGGCTACACCTTC. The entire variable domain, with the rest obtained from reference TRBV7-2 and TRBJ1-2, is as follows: GAGVSQSPSNKVTEKGKDVELRCDPISGHTALYWYRQSLGQGLEFLIYFQGNSAPDKSGLPSDRFSAERTGGSVSTLTIQRTQQEDSAVYLCASSLDAAGGYGYTFGSGTRLTVV.

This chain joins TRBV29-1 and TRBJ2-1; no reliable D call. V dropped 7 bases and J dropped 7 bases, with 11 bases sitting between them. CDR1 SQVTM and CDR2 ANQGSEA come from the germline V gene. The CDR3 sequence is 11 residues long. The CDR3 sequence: CSASGGNEQFF. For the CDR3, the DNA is TGCAGCGCCTCGGGTGGGAATGAGCAGTTCTTC.

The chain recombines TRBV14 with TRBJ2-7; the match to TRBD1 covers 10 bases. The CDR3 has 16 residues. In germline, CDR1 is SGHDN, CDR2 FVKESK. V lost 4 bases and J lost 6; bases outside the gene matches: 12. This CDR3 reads CASSLTRGTGAAEQYF. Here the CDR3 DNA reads TGTGCCAGCAGCCTTACAAGGGGGACAGGGGCAGCCGAGCAGTACTTC.

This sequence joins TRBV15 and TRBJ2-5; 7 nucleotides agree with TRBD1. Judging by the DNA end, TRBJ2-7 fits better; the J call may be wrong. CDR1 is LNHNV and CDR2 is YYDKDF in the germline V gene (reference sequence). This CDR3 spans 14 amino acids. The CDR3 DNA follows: TGTGCCACCAGCAGCTTACAGGGGACCTACGAGCAGTACTTC. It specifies CATSSLQGTYEQYF.

CDR3 in DNA: TGTGCCAGCAGTGAAGCAACAGGCTATAGCAATCAGCCCCAGCATTTT. It encodes CASSEATGYSNQPQHF. The chain couples TRBV2 to TRBJ1-5; TRBD1 might be the D (5 bases). This CDR3 is 16 amino acids long. Deletions cut 0 bases from V and 0 bases from J, with 9 bases between. Germline V gives CDR1 SNHLY, CDR2 FYNNEI. Full variable domain (missing parts from reference TRBV2 and TRBJ1-5): EPEVTQTPSHQVTQMGQEVILRCVPISNHLYFYWYRQILGQKVEFLVSFYNNEISEKSEIFDDQFSVERPDGSNFTLKIRSTKLEDSAMYFCASSEATGYSNQPQHFGDGTRLSIL.

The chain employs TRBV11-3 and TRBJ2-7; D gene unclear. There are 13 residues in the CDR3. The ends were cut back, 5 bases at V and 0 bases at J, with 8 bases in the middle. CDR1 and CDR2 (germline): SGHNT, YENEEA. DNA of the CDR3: TGTGCCAGCAGCCCCAAGAGCTCCTACGAGCAGTACTTC. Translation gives CASSPKSSYEQYF. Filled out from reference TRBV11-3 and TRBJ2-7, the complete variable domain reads EAGVVQSPRYKIIEKKQPVAFWCNPISGHNTLYWYLQNLGQGPELLIRYENEEAVDDSQLPKDRFSAERLKGVDSTLKIQPAELGDSAVYLCASSPKSSYEQYFGPGTRLTVT.

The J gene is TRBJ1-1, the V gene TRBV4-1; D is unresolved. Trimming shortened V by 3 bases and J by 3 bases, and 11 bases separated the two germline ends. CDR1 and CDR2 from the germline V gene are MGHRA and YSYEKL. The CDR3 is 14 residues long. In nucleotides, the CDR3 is TGCGCCAGCAGCCATACCACCCCGGACACTGAAGCTTTCTTT. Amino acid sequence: CASSHTTPDTEAFF.

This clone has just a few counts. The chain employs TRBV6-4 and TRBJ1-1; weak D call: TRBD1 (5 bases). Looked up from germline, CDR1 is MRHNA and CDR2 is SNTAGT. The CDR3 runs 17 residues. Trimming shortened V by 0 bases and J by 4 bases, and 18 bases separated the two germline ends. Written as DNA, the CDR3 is TGTGCCAGCAGTGACTCGCTCCGGCATCAGGGCTCCACTGAAGCTTTCTTT. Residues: CASSDSLRHQGSTEAFF.

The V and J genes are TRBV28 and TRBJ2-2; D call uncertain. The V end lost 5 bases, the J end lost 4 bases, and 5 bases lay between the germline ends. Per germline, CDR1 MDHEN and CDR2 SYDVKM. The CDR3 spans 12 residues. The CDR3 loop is CASSPGTGELFF. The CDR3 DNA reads TGTGCCAGCAGTCCGGGCACCGGGGAGCTGTTTTTT.

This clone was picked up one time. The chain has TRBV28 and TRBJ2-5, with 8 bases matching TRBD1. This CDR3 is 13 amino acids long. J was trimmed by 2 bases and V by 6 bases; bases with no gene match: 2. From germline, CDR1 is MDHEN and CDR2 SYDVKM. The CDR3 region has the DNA TGTGCCAGCAGGGGACAGGTACAAGAGACCCAGTACTTC. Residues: CASRGQVQETQYF.

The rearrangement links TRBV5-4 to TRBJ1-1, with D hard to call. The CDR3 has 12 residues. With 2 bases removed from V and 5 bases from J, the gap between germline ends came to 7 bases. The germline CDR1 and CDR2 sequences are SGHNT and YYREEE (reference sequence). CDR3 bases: TGTGCCAGCAGCTTCGACACGACTGAAGCTTTCTTT. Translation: CASSFDTTEAFF.

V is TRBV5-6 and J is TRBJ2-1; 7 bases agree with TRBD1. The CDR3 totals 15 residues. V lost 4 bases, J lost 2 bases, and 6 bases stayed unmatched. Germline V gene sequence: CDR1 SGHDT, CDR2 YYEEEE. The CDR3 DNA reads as TGTGCCAGCAGCACCCGACAGGGCGCCTACAATGAGCAGTTCTTC. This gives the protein CASSTRQGAYNEQFF.

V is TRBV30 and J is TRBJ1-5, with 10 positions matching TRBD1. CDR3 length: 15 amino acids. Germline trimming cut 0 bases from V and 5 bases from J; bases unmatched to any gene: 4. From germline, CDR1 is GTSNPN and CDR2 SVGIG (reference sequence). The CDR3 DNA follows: TGTGCCTGGAGTGTAGGCGGGACAGGGGATCAGCCCCAGCATTTT. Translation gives CAWSVGGTGDQPQHF.

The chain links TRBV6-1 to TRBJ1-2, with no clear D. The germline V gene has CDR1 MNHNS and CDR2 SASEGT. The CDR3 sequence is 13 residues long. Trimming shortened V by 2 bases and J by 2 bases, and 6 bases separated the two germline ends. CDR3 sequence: CASSESENYGYTF. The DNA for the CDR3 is TGTGCCAGCAGTGAATCTGAGAACTATGGCTACACCTTC.

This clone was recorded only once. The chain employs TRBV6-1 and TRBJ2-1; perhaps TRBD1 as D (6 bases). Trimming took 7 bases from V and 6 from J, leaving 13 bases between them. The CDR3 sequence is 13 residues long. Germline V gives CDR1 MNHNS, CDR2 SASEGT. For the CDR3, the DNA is TGTGCCAGCACGACAGGAGATACCAATGAGCAGTTCTTC. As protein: CASTTGDTNEQFF.

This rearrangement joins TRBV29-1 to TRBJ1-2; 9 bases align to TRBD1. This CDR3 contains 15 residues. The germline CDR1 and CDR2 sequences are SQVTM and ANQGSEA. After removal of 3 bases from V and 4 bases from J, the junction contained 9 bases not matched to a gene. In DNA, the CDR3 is TGCAGCGTTGAGGTTATGGACAGGGGAGGCTATGGCTACACCTTC. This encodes CSVEVMDRGGYGYTF.

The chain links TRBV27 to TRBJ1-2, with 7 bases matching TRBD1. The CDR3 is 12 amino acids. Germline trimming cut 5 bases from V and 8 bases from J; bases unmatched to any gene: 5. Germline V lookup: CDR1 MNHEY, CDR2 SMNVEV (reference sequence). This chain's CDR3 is CASSPTGSGYTF. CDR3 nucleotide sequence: TGTGCCAGCAGTCCGACAGGGAGCGGCTACACCTTC.

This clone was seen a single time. The DNA for the CDR3 is TGTGCCAGCAGCTTAGGCGCGAACACTGAAGCTTTCTTT. Translating it yields CASSLGANTEAFF. The chain has TRBV11-2 and TRBJ1-1; no definite D call. The V end lost 1 base, the J end lost 1 base, and 4 bases lay between the germline ends. From germline, CDR1 is SGHAT and CDR2 FQNNGV. The CDR3 extends over 13 amino acids.

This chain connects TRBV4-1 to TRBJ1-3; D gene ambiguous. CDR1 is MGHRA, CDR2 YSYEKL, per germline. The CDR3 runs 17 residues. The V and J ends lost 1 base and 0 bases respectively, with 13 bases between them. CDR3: CASSQGFGRDSGNTIYF. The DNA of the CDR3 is TGCGCCAGCAGCCAAGGTTTCGGGCGGGACTCTGGAAACACCATATATTTT.

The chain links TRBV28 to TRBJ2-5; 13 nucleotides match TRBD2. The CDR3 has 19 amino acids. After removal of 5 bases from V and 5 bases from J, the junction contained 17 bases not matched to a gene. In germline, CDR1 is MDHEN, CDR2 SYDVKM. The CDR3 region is CASSGAPQLAGGLWETQYF. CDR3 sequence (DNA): TGTGCCAGCAGTGGGGCCCCCCAACTAGCGGGAGGGCTTTGGGAGACCCAGTACTTC.

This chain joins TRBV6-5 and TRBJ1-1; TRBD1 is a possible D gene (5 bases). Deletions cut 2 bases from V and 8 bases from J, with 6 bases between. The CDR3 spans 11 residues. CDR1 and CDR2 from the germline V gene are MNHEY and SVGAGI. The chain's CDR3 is CASSYGAEAFF. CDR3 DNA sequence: TGTGCCAGCAGTTACGGGGCCGAAGCTTTCTTT.

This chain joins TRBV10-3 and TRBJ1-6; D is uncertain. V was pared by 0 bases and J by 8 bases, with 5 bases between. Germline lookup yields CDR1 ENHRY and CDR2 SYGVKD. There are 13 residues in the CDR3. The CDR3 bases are TGTGCCATCAGTGAGTCGGGCGATTCACCCCTCCACTTT. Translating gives CAISESGDSPLHF.

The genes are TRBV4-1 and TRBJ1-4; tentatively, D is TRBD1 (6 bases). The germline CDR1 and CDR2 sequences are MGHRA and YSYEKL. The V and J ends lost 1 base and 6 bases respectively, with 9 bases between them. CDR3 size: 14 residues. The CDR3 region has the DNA TGCGCCAGCAGCCAAGGACCAGGGGATGAAAAACTGTTTTTT. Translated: CASSQGPGDEKLFF.

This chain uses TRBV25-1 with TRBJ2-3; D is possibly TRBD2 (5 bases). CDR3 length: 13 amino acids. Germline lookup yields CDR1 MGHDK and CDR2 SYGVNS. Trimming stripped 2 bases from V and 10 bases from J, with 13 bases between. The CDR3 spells CASSEPGRGSQYF. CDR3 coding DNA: TGTGCCAGCAGTGAACCTGGACGGGGATCGCAGTATTTT. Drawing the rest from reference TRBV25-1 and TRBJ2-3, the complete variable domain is EADIYQTPRYLVIGTGKKITLECSQTMGHDKMYWYQQDPGMELHLIHYSYGVNSTEKGDLSSESTVSRIRTEHFPLTLESARPSHTSQYLCASSEPGRGSQYFGPGTRLTVL.

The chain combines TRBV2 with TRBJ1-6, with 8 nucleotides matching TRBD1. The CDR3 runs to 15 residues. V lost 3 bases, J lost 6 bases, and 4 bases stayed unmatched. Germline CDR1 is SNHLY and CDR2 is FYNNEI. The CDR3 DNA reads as TGTGCCAGCAGTGATTCCGGACAGGGTAATTCACCCCTCCACTTT. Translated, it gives CASSDSGQGNSPLHF.

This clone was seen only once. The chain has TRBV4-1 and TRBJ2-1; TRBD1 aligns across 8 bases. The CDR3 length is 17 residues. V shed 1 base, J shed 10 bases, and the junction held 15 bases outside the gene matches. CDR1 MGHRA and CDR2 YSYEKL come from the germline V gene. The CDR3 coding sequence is TGCGCCAGCAGCCAAGGGATCCAGGGGGCTCTGTCGTGGGAGCAGTTCTTC. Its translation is CASSQGIQGALSWEQFF.

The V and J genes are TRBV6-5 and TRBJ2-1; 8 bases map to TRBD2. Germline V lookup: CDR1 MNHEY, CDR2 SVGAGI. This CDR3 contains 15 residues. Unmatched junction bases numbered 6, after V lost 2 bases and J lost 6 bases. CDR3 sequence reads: CASSYDSGGVNEQFF. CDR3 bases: TGTGCCAGCAGTTACGACTCCGGGGGGGTCAATGAGCAGTTCTTC.